This T cell receptor (beta chain) was obtained from a study of shared clonotypes between healthy human individuals. Points from the study as a whole: Clonotype sharing among donors likely depends on sequencing depth.

Nashville, Tennessee was home to all donors, who were Caucasian adults. This clone was recorded only once. The target antigen is unknown. Ten immunoSEQ deep assay plates were used to sequence the DNA of unsorted PBMCs. Data came from immunoSEQ multiplex PCR; TCRdb stores just in-frame clones and leaves some out. The sample holds fewer than 650,000 clones, around three quarters seen once. The V end was cut by 6 bases, the J end by 3 bases, with 18 bases between. The CDR3 covers 15 residues. Germline V gene lookup returns CDR1 MDHEN and CDR2 SYDVKM. The chain combines TRBV28 with TRBJ2-7; D is perhaps TRBD1 (5 bases). The specimen sequenced was PBMCs. The sequence was collected from a woman aged 35 to 49 in good health. Some clones in this sample may be carry-over from other donors' samples. The CDR3 here is CASSPASTVIYEQYF. As DNA, the CDR3 is TGTGCCAGCAGCCCAGCCTCGACAGTTATCTACGAGCAGTACTTC.